The 18 T cell receptor beta chains below come from one sample, sequenced in a study of blood T cell repertoires in COVID-19. Sequenced by immunoSEQ multiplex PCR; TCRdb stores in-frame clones only, minus some. Of about 73,000 clones listed, roughly four fifths are singletons. Source material: peripheral blood. The source is a human donor in a cohort sampled during active COVID-19.

The chain recombines TRBV2 with TRBJ2-3; 8 positions agree with TRBD2. V shed 8 bases and J 2 bases; nucleotides not matched to a gene: 6. The CDR3 has 14 residues. In germline, CDR1 is SNHLY, CDR2 FYNNEI. The CDR3 loop is CASLRGGYTDTQYF. DNA for the CDR3: TGTGCCAGCCTTCGGGGGGGATACACAGATACGCAGTATTTT.

CDR3 amino acids: CASSPYLPDSYTDTQYF. DNA for the CDR3: TGTGCCAGCTCACCGTACCTCCCGGACAGTTACACAGATACGCAGTATTTT. V and J are TRBV18 and TRBJ2-3, with D possibly matching TRBD1 (6 bases). V was shortened by 3 bases and J by 2 bases, with 18 bases between the two germline ends. The CDR3 sequence is 17 residues long. Per the germline V gene, CDR1 is KGHSH and CDR2 is LQKENI.

The chain recombines TRBV5-6 with TRBJ2-7; D unresolved. The CDR3 consists of 13 residues. Germline V gene lookup returns CDR1 SGHDT and CDR2 YYEEEE. Trimming pared 1 base from V and 6 bases from J, leaving 11 bases between. For the CDR3, the DNA is TGTGCCAGCAGCTTGAAAGTGTCGGGCGAGCAGTACTTC. As protein: CASSLKVSGEQYF.

This chain connects TRBV12-3 or TRBV12-4 to TRBJ1-1; a possible D gene is TRBD1 (5 bases). The CDR3 has 13 amino acids. Trimming shortened V by 2 bases and J by 3 bases, and 7 bases separated the two germline ends. CDR3 nucleotides: TGTGCCAGCAGTTTATGGGGGGACACTGAAGCTTTCTTT. Its translation is CASSLWGDTEAFF.

The chain joins TRBV12-5 to TRBJ2-1; 8 bases are a match to TRBD2. With 5 bases clipped from V and 8 bases from J, the junction kept 11 bases outside the gene matches. In germline, CDR1 is LGHNT, CDR2 FRNRAP. This CDR3 is built from 15 residues. In DNA, the CDR3 is TGTGCTAGTGGTCGGACGGGGGGGCCTGGGGATGAGCAGTTCTTC. Its translation: CASGRTGGPGDEQFF.

The rearrangement joins TRBV9 to TRBJ1-2; 7 bases match TRBD1. J was trimmed by 3 bases and V by 3 bases; bases with no gene match: 2. CDR3 length: 13 residues. The germline CDR1 and CDR2 sequences are SGDLS and YYNGEE. The CDR3 nucleotides are TGTGCCAGCAGCGGACAGGGTTACTATGGCTACACCTTC. Its protein is CASSGQGYYGYTF. The whole variable domain, remainder taken from reference TRBV9 and TRBJ1-2, is DSGVTQTPKHLITATGQRVTLRCSPRSGDLSVYWYQQSLDQGLQFLIQYYNGEERAKGNILERFSAQQFPDLHSELNLSSLELGDSALYFCASSGQGYYGYTFGSGTRLTVV.

This chain uses TRBV27 with TRBJ2-7; 8 bases line up with TRBD1. With 6 bases clipped from V and 4 bases from J, the junction kept 8 bases outside the gene matches. The germline CDR1 and CDR2 sequences are MNHEY and SMNVEV (reference sequence). The CDR3 extends over 14 amino acids. This CDR3 is CASRDDRGLYEQYF. CDR3 DNA sequence: TGTGCCAGCAGAGACGACAGGGGATTGTACGAGCAGTACTTC.

The rearrangement joins TRBV5-1 to TRBJ2-7; 7 bases fit TRBD1. In germline, CDR1 is SGHRS, CDR2 YFSETQ. V was pared by 2 bases and J by 4 bases, with 6 bases of the junction left unmatched. This CDR3 comprises 14 residues. The CDR3 loop reads CASSLTGARYEQYF. The DNA for the CDR3 is TGCGCCAGCAGCTTAACAGGGGCGAGATACGAGCAGTACTTC.

The chain employs TRBV5-6 and TRBJ2-5; D remains ambiguous. The CDR3 loop spans 14 amino acids. The V end lost 1 base, the J end lost 7 bases, and 14 bases lay between the germline ends. The germline CDR1 and CDR2 sequences are SGHDT and YYEEEE. The chain's CDR3 is CASSLIELSGTQYF. CDR3 DNA sequence: TGTGCCAGCAGCTTGATCGAGTTATCGGGGACCCAGTACTTC.

The V and J genes are TRBV7-3 and TRBJ1-1; tentative D call: TRBD1 (5 bases). CDR3 length equals 14 residues. Per germline, CDR1 SGHTA and CDR2 FQGTGA. V lost 1 base, J lost 5 bases, and 11 bases lay in between. The CDR3 DNA reads TGTGCCAGCAGCTTAAATGGGGGGAAGACTGAAGCTTTCTTT. Translated, it gives CASSLNGGKTEAFF.

This clone was seen many times. The chain joins TRBV11-3 to TRBJ1-2, with TRBD1 matching 8 bases. Germline V CDR1 and CDR2: SGHNT, YENEEA. This CDR3 contains 12 residues. V was pared by 5 bases and J by 4 bases, with 0 bases of the junction left unmatched. DNA of the CDR3: TGTGCCAGCAGCCAGGGGGCCTATGGCTACACCTTC. Translated, it gives CASSQGAYGYTF.

This chain uses TRBV27 with TRBJ2-1, with 7 bases lining up with TRBD2. The CDR3 is 15 amino acids. Trimming took 5 bases from V and 1 from J; bases not matched to a gene: 5. Germline V lookup: CDR1 MNHEY, CDR2 SMNVEV (reference sequence). CDR3 DNA sequence: TGTGCCAGCAGTCTAATAGCGGGTTCCTACAATGAGCAGTTCTTC. Amino acids: CASSLIAGSYNEQFF.

The chain links TRBV5-1 to TRBJ2-3, with D perhaps TRBD2 (5 bases). Trimming shortened V by 0 bases and J by 2 bases, and 7 bases separated the two germline ends. The CDR3 loop spans 14 amino acids. The germline V gene has CDR1 SGHRS and CDR2 YFSETQ. As DNA, the CDR3 is TGCGCCAGCAGCTTGGCCGGGAACACAGATACGCAGTATTTT. Translated, it gives CASSLAGNTDTQYF.

The rearrangement joins TRBV6-5 to TRBJ1-1, with 7 bases lining up with TRBD1. Germline CDR1 and CDR2: MNHEY and SVGAGI. V shed 7 bases and J 1 base; nucleotides not matched to a gene: 6. The CDR3 is made up of 14 amino acids. The CDR3 reads CASTDGTANTEAFF. The CDR3, as DNA: TGTGCCAGCACCGACGGGACAGCGAACACTGAAGCTTTCTTT.

This chain uses TRBV3-1 (or the pseudogene TRBV3-2) with TRBJ2-3, with 11 bases lining up with TRBD2. Germline V gene sequence: CDR1 LGHDT, CDR2 YNNKEL (reference sequence). V was clipped by 3 bases and J by 10 bases; unmatched bases: 9. There are 15 residues in the CDR3. CDR3 nucleotides: TGTGCCAGCAGCCAGGATAGCGGGGGGGCCTCGGCGCAGTATTTT. Its protein is CASSQDSGGASAQYF.

The rearrangement links TRBV7-2 to TRBJ2-3; the match to TRBD2 covers 8 bases. With 0 bases clipped from V and 2 bases from J, the junction kept 1 base outside the gene matches. The CDR3 runs to 15 residues. In germline, CDR1 is SGHTA, CDR2 FQGNSA. The CDR3 bases are TGTGCCAGCAGCTTAGCGCGGGGGGACACAGATACGCAGTATTTT. It specifies CASSLARGDTDTQYF.

The chain couples TRBV12-5 to TRBJ1-6; D not certain. V was cut by 4 bases and J by 0 bases, with 13 bases left in between. The CDR3 runs 17 residues. Germline V lookup: CDR1 LGHNT, CDR2 FRNRAP. In DNA form, the CDR3 reads TGTGCTAGTGGTTCCCTAACACAGCTCTCCTATAATTCACCCCTCCACTTT. Its translation: CASGSLTQLSYNSPLHF.

As to this clone: At one end the junction does not follow the germline gene, possibly because of a read error. This chain links TRBV12-3 or TRBV12-4 with TRBJ1-2; 11 positions agree with TRBD1. The CDR3 has 13 amino acids. The CDR3 DNA is TGTGCCAGCATTCAAACCGGGACAGGGGGTTCCAACTTC. Translating it yields CASIQTGTGGSNF.